These 17 T cell receptor beta chains originate from one sample sequenced in a study of beta chain features in type 1 diabetes. General study results and limits: There was a moderate but significant shortening of TCRB CDR3s in all four CD4+ subsets of Type 1 diabetes patients.

These receptors have no identified antigens. The isolated RNA, all of it, was reverse transcribed, so expressed TCRB transcripts were what got sequenced. The table came from immunoSEQ multiplex PCR; TCRdb's copy has only in-frame clones and leaves some out. The sample has over 300,000 clones; approximately 9.9% are singletons. Sequencing used central memory CD4+ T cells from blood. These receptor sequences come from a man aged 25-45 years with type 1 diabetes.

About this clone itself: One junction end disagrees with the germline gene, perhaps due to a read error. V and J are TRBV7-7 and TRBJ2-5; TRBD2 agrees at 9 bases. Germline CDR1 is SSHAT and CDR2 is FNYEAQ (reference sequence). The CDR3 is 14 amino acids. The chain's CDR3 is CASSLAGLQETQYF. Written as DNA, the CDR3 is TGTGCTAGCAGCCTAGCGGGGTTACAAGAGACCCAGTACTTC.

The table lists this clone with a few counts. V is TRBV6-6 and J is TRBJ2-3, with a weak D call TRBD1 (6 bases). V dropped 5 bases and J dropped 2 bases, with 14 bases sitting between them. The CDR3 consists of 15 residues. Germline V gene sequence: CDR1 MNHNY, CDR2 SVGAGI (reference sequence). Here the CDR3 DNA reads TGTGCCAGCAGTACCCCAACAGGGAACACAGATACGCAGTATTTT. Translated: CASSTPTGNTDTQYF.

This clone was found a few times. The chain uses TRBV6-1 and TRBJ2-6, with D tentatively TRBD1 (5 bases). V was pared by 6 bases and J by 2 bases, with 8 bases between. CDR1 and CDR2 from the germline V gene are MNHNS and SASEGT. This CDR3 region has 14 residues. The CDR3 loop reads CASSVRAGANVLTF. CDR3 nucleotides: TGTGCCAGCAGCGTCAGGGCTGGGGCCAACGTCCTGACTTTC.

This clone was recorded a few times. The chain employs TRBV14 and TRBJ1-1; the D is unclear. Germline CDR1 reads SGHDN; CDR2 reads FVKESK. CDR3 length: 15 residues. Trimming removed 0 bases at V and 2 bases at J, with 10 bases between. The CDR3: CASSQEANPNTEAFF. The DNA for the CDR3 is TGTGCCAGCAGCCAAGAAGCCAATCCAAACACTGAAGCTTTCTTT.

This clone was seen a few times. An end of the junction differs from the germline gene, which may be a read error. CDR3 sequence (DNA): TGTGCCAGCAGGTTAGGAGACTCGGCGCCAGGGGGACACAATGAGCAGTTCTTC. The encoded protein is CASRLGDSAPGGHNEQFF. The chain is built from TRBV7-2 and TRBJ2-1, with 7 nucleotides matching TRBD1. The CDR3 loop spans 18 amino acids. Germline values: CDR1 SGHTA, CDR2 FQGNSA.

This clone was detected a few times. The gene calls are TRBV27 and TRBJ1-5; D might be TRBD1 (5 bases). Germline CDR1 MNHEY, CDR2 SMNVEV (reference sequence). Trimming shortened V by 5 bases and J by 4 bases, and 12 bases separated the two germline ends. This CDR3 comprises 14 residues. CDR3 protein: CASSLGGLNQPQHF. Here the CDR3 DNA reads TGTGCCAGCAGTCTCGGGGGTTTAAATCAGCCCCAGCATTTT.

The rearrangement joins TRBV9 to TRBJ2-1, with D perhaps TRBD1 or TRBD2 (5 bases each). The ends were cut back, 4 bases at V and 4 bases at J, with 12 bases in the middle. The CDR3 is 14 amino acids. Germline V gene sequence: CDR1 SGDLS, CDR2 YYNGEE. The CDR3 region has the DNA TGTGCCAGCAGCCTCATGGGGGTATACAATGAGCAGTTCTTC. Amino acids: CASSLMGVYNEQFF.

As concerns this clone: This sample also contains other DNA sequences that code for the same CDR3. The chain links TRBV6-6 to TRBJ1-6; 10 bases map to TRBD1. After removal of 5 bases from V and 9 bases from J, the junction contained 1 base not matched to a gene. Germline V gives CDR1 MNHNY, CDR2 SVGAGI (reference sequence). This CDR3 comprises 13 residues. The CDR3 sequence: CASSRTGGSPLHF. The CDR3 coding sequence is TGTGCCAGCAGTCGGACAGGGGGTTCACCCCTCCACTTT.

This chain links TRBV7-2 with TRBJ1-2; 8 nucleotides align to TRBD1. The ends lost 2 bases at V and 4 bases at J; junction bases unmatched: 6. The germline gives CDR1 SGHTA, CDR2 FQGNSA. This CDR3 region has 15 residues. The CDR3 bases are TGTGCCAGCAGCTTACTTGGACAGGGCGGCTATGGCTACACCTTC. Translation gives CASSLLGQGGYGYTF.

This clone was counted at least ten times. The rearrangement uses TRBV21-1 and TRBJ2-7. TRBV21-1 is listed as a pseudogene. The CDR3 is 14 residues long. The chain's CDR3 is CASSKGTIDYEQYF. CDR3 nucleotides: TGTGCCAGCAGCAAAGGGACCATCGACTACGAGCAGTACTTC.

This clone showed up just a few times. This rearrangement joins TRBV6-5 to TRBJ1-1, with a tentative D call TRBD1 (6 bases). The CDR3 has 12 residues. The V gene lost 6 bases and the J gene lost 8 bases, with 13 bases spanning the gap. The V gene's germline CDR1 is MNHEY and CDR2 SVGAGI. In DNA form, the CDR3 reads TGTGCCAGCAGAATAGGGGGTAGGGAAGCTTTCTTT. This sequence encodes CASRIGGREAFF.

This clone has a handful of counts. The genes are TRBV7-6 and TRBJ2-3; D gene unclear. The CDR3 covers 14 residues. Trimming cost V 7 bases and J 0 bases, with 11 bases left between them. The V gene's germline CDR1 is SGHVS and CDR2 FNYEAQ. CDR3 in amino acids: CASTYTASTDTQYF. In DNA, the CDR3 is TGTGCCAGCACCTACACAGCGAGCACAGATACGCAGTATTTT.

The J gene is TRBJ2-5, the V gene TRBV7-2; possibly TRBD1 or TRBD2 for D (6 bases each). Germline lookup yields CDR1 SGHTA and CDR2 FQGNSA. The CDR3 covers 14 residues. The V gene lost 5 bases and the J gene lost 2 bases, with 12 bases spanning the gap. CDR3 region: CASSPPGAQETQYF. The CDR3 bases are TGTGCCAGCAGCCCACCGGGGGCACAAGAGACCCAGTACTTC. Based on the CDR3 plus reference TRBV7-2 and TRBJ2-5, the full variable domain is GAGVSQSPSNKVTEKGKDVELRCDPISGHTALYWYRQSLGQGLEFLIYFQGNSAPDKSGLPSDRFSAERTGGSVSTLTIQRTQQEDSAVYLCASSPPGAQETQYFGPGTRLLVL.

The chain recombines TRBV14 with TRBJ2-3, with 8 nucleotides matching TRBD2. CDR3 size: 17 residues. The germline V gene encodes CDR1 SGHDN and CDR2 FVKESK. Trimming cost V 0 bases and J 4 bases; bases outside gene matches: 9. Here the CDR3 DNA reads TGTGCCAGCAGCCAAGATCCAGCGGGGGTAGTCGCAGATACGCAGTATTTT. Its protein product is CASSQDPAGVVADTQYF.

V gene TRBV6-1 combines with J gene TRBJ2-3, with TRBD2 identical over 8 bases. The CDR3 loop spans 14 amino acids. From germline, CDR1 is MNHNS and CDR2 SASEGT. The V and J ends lost 8 bases and 2 bases, in that order; junction bases with no gene match: 6. CDR3 protein: CASAGGGPTDTQYF. The CDR3, as DNA: TGTGCCAGCGCGGGCGGGGGGCCCACAGATACGCAGTATTTT.

This clone was seen a handful of times. CDR3 residues: CASSTGQGSFGYTF. CDR3 in DNA: TGTGCCAGCAGCACAGGACAGGGTAGCTTTGGCTACACCTTC. The genes are TRBV7-9 and TRBJ1-2; TRBD1 matches 8 bases. J lost 7 bases, V lost 5 bases, and 9 bases had no gene match. The V gene's germline CDR1 is SEHNR and CDR2 FQNEAQ (reference sequence). The CDR3 is made up of 14 amino acids.

This sequence joins TRBV10-3 and TRBJ1-2, with 10 bases identical to TRBD1. This CDR3 spans 13 amino acids. The V segment lost 9 bases and the J segment 6 bases; nucleotides outside the gene matches: 7. CDR1 is ENHRY and CDR2 is SYGVKD in the germline V gene. CDR3 region: CAMRAGQGHGYTF. CDR3 DNA sequence: TGTGCCATGAGGGCGGGACAGGGGCATGGCTACACCTTC.